This T cell receptor beta chain was retrieved from a study of cytomegalovirus exposure and HLA in healthy donors. Overall study results and limits: The classifier was said to identify cytomegalovirus status with high specificity and sensitivity. Rarity held for most TCR sequences, but there were some public TCRs that occurred in many donors. There were a few CMV-associated chains whose specificity for CMV antigens was confirmed in vitro.

Clones were read by immunoSEQ multiplex PCR, and TCRdb kept only the in-frame ones, dropping some. The sample lists about 250,000 clones, less than 90% occurring once. Trimming took off 3 bases at V and 6 bases at J, with 9 bases between the two ends. The CDR3 length is 13 residues. Germline CDR1 reads SGHTA; CDR2 reads FQGNSA. In this sample, this clone turned up once. Its cognate antigen is unknown. Sequenced input: PBMCs. This chain connects TRBV7-2 to TRBJ2-1, with D unresolved. The receptor was isolated from a young man in good health and CMV-seropositive. CDR3 sequence (DNA): TGTGCCAGCAGCTTCCTACAGCCCAATGAGCAGTTCTTC. Amino acids: CASSFLQPNEQFF.